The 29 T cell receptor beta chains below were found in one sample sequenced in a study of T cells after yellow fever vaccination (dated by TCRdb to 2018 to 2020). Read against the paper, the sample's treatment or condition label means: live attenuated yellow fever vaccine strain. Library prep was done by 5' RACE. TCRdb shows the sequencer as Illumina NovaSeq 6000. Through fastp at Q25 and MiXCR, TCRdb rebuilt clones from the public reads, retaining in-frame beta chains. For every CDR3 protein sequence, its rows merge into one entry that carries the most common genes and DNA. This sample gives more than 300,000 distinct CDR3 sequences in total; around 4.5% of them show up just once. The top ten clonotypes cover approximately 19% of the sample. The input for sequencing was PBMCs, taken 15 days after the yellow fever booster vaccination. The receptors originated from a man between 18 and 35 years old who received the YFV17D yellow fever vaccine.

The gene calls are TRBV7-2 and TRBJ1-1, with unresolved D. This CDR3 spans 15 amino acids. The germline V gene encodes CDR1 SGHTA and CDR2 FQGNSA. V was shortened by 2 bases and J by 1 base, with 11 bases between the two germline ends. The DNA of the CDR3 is TGTGCCAGCAGCTTACAGTCGGCAGGGAACACTGAAGCTTTCTTT. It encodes CASSLQSAGNTEAFF.

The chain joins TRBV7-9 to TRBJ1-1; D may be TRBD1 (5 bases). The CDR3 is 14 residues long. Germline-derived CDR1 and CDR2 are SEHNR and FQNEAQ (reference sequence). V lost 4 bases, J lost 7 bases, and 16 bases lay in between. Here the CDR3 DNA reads TGTGCCAGCAGCTCCCAGGTGGGGCCAGGTGAAGCTTTCTTT. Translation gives CASSSQVGPGEAFF. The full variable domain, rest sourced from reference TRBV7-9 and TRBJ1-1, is DTGVSQNPRHKITKRGQNVTFRCDPISEHNRLYWYRQTLGQGPEFLTYFQNEAQLEKSRLLSDRFSAERPKGSFSTLEIQRTEQGDSAMYLCASSSQVGPGEAFFGQGTRLTVV.

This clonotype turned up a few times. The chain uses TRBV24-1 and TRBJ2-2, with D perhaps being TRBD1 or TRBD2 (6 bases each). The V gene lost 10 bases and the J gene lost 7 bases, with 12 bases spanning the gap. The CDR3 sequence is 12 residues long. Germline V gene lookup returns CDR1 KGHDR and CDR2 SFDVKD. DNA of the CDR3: TGTGCCACGGGGGGCACTGACGGGGAGCTGTTTTTT. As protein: CATGGTDGELFF.

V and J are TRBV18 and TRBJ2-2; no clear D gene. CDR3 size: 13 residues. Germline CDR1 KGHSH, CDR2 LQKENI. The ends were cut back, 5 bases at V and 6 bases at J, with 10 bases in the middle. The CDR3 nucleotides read TGTGCCAGCTCATCGACTGAGGCCGGGGAGCTGTTTTTT. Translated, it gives CASSSTEAGELFF.

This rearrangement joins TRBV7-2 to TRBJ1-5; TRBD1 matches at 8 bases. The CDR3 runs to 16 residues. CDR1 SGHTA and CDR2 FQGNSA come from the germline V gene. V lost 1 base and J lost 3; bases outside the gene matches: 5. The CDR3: CASSLDGQGYNQPQHF. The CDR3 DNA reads TGTGCCAGCAGCTTAGATGGACAGGGCTACAATCAGCCCCAGCATTTT.

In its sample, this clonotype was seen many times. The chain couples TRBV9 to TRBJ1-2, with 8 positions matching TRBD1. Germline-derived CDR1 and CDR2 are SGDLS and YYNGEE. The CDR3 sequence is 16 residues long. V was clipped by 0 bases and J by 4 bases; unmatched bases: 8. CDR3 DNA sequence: TGTGCCAGCAGCGTAGTACCCTCAGGGGGCAGCTATGGCTACACCTTC. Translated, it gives CASSVVPSGGSYGYTF.

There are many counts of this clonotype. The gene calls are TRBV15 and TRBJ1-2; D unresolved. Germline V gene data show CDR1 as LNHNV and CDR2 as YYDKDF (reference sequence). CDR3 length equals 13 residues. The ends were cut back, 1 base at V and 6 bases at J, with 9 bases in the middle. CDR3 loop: CATSRGTEDGYTF. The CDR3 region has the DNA TGTGCCACCAGCAGAGGGACGGAAGATGGCTACACCTTC.

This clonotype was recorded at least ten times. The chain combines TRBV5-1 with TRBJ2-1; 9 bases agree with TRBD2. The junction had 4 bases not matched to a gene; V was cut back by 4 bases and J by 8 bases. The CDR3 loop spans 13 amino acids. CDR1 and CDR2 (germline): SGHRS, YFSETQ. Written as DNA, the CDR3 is TGCGCCAGCAGCACGGGACTAGCTGATGAGCAGTTCTTC. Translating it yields CASSTGLADEQFF.

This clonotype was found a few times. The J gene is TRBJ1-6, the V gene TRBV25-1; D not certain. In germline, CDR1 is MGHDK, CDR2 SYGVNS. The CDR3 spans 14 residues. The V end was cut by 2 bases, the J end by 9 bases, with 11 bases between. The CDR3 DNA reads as TGTGCCAGCAGTGAAATCGGATGGCGTTCACCCCTCCACTTT. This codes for CASSEIGWRSPLHF.

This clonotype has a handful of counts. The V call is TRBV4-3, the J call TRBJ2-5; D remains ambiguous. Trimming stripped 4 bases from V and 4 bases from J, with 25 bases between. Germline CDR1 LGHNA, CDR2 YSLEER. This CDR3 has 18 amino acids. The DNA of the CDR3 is TGCGCCAGCAGCCGTAGAAGGGCCGGGCACCCAAGAGGAGAGACCCAGTACTTC. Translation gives CASSRRRAGHPRGETQYF.

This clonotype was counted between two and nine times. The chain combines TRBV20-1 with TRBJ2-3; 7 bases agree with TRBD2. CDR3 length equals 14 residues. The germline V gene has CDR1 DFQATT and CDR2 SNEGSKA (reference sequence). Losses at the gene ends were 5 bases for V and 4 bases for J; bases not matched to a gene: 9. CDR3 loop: CSAPGGRGADTQYF. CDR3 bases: TGCAGTGCTCCAGGTGGGAGGGGCGCAGATACGCAGTATTTT.

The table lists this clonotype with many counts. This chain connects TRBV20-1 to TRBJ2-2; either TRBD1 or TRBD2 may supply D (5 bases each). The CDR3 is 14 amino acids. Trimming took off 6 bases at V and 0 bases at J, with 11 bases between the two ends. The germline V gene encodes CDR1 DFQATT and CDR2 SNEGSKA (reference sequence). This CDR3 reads CSAWDRTNTGELFF. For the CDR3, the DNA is TGCAGTGCCTGGGACCGTACGAACACCGGGGAGCTGTTTTTT.

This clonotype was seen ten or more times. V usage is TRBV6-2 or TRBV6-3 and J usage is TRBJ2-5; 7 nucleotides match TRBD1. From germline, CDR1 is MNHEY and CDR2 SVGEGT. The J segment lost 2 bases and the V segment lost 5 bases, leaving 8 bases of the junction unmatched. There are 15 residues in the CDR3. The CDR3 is CASSAAGTAQETQYF. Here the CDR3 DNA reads TGTGCCAGCAGTGCCGCCGGGACAGCTCAAGAGACCCAGTACTTC.

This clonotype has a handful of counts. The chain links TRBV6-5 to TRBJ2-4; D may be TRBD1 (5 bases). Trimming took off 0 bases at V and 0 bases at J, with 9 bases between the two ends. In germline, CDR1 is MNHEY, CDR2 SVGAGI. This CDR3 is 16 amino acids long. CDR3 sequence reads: CASSYSYRLAKNIQYF. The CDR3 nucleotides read TGTGCCAGCAGTTACTCCTACAGGCTAGCCAAAAACATTCAGTACTTC.

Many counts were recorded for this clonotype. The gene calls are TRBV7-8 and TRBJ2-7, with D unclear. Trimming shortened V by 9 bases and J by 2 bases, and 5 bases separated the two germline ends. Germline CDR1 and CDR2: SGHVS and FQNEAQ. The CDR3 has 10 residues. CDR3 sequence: CASYTYEQYV. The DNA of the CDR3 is TGTGCCAGTTATACCTACGAGCAGTACGTC.

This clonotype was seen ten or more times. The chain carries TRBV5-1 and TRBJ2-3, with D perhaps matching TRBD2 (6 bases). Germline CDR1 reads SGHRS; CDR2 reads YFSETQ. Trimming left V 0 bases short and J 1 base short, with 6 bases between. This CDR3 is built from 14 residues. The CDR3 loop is CASSLGEGTDTQYF. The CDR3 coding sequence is TGCGCCAGCAGCTTGGGGGAGGGCACAGATACGCAGTATTTT.

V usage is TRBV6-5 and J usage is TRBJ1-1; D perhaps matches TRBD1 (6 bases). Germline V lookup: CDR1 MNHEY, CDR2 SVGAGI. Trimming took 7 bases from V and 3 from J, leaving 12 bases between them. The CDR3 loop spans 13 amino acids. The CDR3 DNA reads TGTGCCAGCAACCGAGGACAGTACACTGAAGCTTTCTTT. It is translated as CASNRGQYTEAFF.

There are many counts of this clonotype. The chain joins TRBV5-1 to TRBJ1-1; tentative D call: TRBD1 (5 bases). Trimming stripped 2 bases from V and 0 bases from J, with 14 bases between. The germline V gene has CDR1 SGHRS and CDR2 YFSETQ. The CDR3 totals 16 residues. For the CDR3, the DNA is TGCGCCAGCAGCTTAGGAGCACAAGGGGTGAACACTGAAGCTTTCTTT. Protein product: CASSLGAQGVNTEAFF.

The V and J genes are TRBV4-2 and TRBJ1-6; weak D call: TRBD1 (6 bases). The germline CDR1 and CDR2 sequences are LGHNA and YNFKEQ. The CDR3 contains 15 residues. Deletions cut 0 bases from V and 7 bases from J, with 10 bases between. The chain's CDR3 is CASSQDPGANSPLHF. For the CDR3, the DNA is TGTGCCAGCAGCCAAGATCCGGGGGCGAATTCACCCCTCCACTTT.

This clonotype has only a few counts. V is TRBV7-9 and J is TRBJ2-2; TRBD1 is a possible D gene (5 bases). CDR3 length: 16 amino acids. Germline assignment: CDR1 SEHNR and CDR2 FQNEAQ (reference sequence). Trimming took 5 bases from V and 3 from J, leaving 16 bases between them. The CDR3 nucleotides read TGTGCCAGCAGCCCCTTGCAGGGATATTACACCGGGGAGCTGTTTTTT. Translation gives CASSPLQGYYTGELFF. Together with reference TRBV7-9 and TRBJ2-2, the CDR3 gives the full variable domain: DTGVSQNPRHKITKRGQNVTFRCDPISEHNRLYWYRQTLGQGPEFLTYFQNEAQLEKSRLLSDRFSAERPKGSFSTLEIQRTEQGDSAMYLCASSPLQGYYTGELFFGEGSRLTVL.

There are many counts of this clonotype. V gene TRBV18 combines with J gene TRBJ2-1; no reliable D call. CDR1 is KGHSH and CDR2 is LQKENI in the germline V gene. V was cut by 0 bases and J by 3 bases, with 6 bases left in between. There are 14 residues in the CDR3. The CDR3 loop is CASSPPTNYNEQFF. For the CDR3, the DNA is TGTGCCAGCTCACCACCGACGAACTACAATGAGCAGTTCTTC.

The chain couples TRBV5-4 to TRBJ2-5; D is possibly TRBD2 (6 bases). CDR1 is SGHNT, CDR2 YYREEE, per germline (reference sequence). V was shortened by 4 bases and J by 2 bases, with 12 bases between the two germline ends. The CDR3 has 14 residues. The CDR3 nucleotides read TGTGCCAGCAGCCCAAGCGGGTTACAAGAGACCCAGTACTTC. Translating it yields CASSPSGLQETQYF.

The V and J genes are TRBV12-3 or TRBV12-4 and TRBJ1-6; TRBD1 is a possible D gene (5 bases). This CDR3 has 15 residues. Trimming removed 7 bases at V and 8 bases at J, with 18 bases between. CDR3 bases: TGTGCCAGCAACCTTAAGGGACCCGGGGATTCACCCCTCCACTTT. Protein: CASNLKGPGDSPLHF.

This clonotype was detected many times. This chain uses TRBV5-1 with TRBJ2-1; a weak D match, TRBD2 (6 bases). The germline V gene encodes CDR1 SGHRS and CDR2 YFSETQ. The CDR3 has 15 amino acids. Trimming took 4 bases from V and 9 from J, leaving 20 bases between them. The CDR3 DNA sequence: TGCGCCAGCAGCCCGGACCGGGTAGCCGGGAGTGAGCAGTTCTTC. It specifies CASSPDRVAGSEQFF.

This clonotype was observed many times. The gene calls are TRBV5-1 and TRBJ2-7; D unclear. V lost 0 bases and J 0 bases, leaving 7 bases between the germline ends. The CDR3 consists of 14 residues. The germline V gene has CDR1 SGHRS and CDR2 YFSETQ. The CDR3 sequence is CASSLDSYSYEQYF. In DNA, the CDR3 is TGCGCCAGCAGCTTGGATTCGTACTCCTACGAGCAGTACTTC.

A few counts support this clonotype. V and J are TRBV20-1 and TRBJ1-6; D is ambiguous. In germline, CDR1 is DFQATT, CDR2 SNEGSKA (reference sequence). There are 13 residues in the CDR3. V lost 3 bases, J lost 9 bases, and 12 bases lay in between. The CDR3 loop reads CSASYHVGSPLHF. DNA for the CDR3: TGCAGTGCTAGTTACCACGTGGGTTCACCCCTCCACTTT.

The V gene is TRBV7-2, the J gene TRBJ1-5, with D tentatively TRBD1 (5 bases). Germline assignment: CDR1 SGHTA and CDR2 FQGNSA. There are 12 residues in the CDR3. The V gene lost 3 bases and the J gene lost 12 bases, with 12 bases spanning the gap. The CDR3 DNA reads TGTGCCAGCAGCTTGGATCAGGGACTCCAGCATTTT. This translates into CASSLDQGLQHF.

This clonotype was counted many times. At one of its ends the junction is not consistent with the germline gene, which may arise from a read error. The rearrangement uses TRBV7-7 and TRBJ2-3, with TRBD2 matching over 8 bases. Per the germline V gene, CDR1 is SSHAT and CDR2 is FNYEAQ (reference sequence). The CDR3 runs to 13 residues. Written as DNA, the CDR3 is TGTGCTAGCAGCTCTGCGGGGGGTGATACGCAGTATTTT. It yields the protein CASSSAGGDTQYF.

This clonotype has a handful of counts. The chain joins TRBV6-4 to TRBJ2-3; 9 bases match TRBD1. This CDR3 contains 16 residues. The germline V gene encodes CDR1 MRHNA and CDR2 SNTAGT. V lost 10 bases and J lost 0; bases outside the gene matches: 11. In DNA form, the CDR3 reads TGTGCCACCGAACTTACCGGGACAGGGAGCACAGATACGCAGTATTTT. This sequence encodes CATELTGTGSTDTQYF.